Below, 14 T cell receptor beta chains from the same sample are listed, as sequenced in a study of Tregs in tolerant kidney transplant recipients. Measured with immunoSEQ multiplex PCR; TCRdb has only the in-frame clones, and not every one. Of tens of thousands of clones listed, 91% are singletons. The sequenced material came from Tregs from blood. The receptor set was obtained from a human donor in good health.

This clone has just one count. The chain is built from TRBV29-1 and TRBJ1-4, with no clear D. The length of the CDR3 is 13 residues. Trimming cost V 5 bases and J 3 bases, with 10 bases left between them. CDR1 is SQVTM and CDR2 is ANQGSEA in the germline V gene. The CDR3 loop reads CSVSRTPNEKLFF. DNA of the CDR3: TGCAGCGTTTCTAGGACCCCTAATGAAAAACTGTTTTTT.

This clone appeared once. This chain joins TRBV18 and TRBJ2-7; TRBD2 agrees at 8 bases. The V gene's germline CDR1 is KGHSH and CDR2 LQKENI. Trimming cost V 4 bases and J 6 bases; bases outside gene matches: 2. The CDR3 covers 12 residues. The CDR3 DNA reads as TGTGCCAGCTCACACCTAGCGGGCGAGCAGTACTTC. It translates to CASSHLAGEQYF.

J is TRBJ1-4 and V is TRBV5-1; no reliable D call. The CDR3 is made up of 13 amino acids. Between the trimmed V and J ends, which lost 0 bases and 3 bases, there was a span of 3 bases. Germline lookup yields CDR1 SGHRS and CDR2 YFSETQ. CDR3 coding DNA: TGCGCCAGCAGCTTGGGGTCTAATGAAAAACTGTTTTTT. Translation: CASSLGSNEKLFF.

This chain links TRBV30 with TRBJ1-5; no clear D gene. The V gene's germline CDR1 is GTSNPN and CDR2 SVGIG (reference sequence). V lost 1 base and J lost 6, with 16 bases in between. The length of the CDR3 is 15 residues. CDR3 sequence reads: CAWSEGASLSQPQHF. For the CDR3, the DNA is TGTGCCTGGAGTGAGGGAGCCTCTCTTAGTCAGCCCCAGCATTTT.

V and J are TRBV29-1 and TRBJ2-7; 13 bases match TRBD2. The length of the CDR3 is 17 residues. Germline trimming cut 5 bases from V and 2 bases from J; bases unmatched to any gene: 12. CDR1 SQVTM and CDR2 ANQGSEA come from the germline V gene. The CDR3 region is CSVSRPGTSGKAYEQYF. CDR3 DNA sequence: TGCAGCGTTTCCCGCCCCGGGACTAGCGGGAAGGCCTACGAGCAGTACTTC.

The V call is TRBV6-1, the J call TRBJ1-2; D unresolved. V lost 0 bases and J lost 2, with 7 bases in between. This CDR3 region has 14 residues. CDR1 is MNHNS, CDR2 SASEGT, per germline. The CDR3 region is CASSEAHQNYGYTF. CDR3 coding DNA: TGTGCCAGCAGTGAAGCCCACCAGAACTATGGCTACACCTTC.

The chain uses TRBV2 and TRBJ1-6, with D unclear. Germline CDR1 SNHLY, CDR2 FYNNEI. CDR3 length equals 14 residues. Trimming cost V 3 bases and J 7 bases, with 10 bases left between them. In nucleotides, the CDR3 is TGTGCCAGCAGTGAGGTTCGGTCGAATTCACCCCTCCACTTT. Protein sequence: CASSEVRSNSPLHF. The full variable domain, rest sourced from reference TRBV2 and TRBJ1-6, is EPEVTQTPSHQVTQMGQEVILRCVPISNHLYFYWYRQILGQKVEFLVSFYNNEISEKSEIFDDQFSVERPDGSNFTLKIRSTKLEDSAMYFCASSEVRSNSPLHFGNGTRLTVT.

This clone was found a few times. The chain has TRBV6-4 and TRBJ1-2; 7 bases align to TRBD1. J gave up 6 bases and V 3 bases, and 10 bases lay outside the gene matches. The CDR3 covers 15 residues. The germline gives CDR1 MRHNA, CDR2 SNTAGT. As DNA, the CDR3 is TGTGCCAGCAGTGAAGGGACAGCCGACAGTCATGGCTACACCTTC. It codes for CASSEGTADSHGYTF.

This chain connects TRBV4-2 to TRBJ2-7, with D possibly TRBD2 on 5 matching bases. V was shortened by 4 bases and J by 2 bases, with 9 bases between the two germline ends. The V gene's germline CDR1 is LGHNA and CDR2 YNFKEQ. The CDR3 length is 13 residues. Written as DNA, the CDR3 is TGTGCCAGCAGCCGGGGAGCGACCTACGAGCAGTACTTC. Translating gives CASSRGATYEQYF.

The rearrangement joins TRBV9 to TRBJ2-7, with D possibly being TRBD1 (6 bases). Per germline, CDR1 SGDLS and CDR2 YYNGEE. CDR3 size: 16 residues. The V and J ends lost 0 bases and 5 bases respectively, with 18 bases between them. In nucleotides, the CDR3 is TGTGCCAGCAGCGTAGCTTTCGGCGGTGGGGGCGACGAGCAGTACTTC. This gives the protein CASSVAFGGGGDEQYF. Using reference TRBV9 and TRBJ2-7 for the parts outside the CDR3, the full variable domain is DSGVTQTPKHLITATGQRVTLRCSPRSGDLSVYWYQQSLDQGLQFLIQYYNGEERAKGNILERFSAQQFPDLHSELNLSSLELGDSALYFCASSVAFGGGGDEQYFGPGTRLTVT.

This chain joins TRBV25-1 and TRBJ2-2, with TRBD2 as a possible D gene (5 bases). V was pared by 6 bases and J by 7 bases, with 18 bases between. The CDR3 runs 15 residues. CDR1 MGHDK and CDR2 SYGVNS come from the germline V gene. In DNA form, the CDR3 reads TGTGCCAGCAGCGCTTGGGCAATCCGGGGCGGGGAGCTGTTTTTT. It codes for CASSAWAIRGGELFF. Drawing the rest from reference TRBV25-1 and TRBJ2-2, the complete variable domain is EADIYQTPRYLVIGTGKKITLECSQTMGHDKMYWYQQDPGMELHLIHYSYGVNSTEKGDLSSESTVSRIRTEHFPLTLESARPSHTSQYLCASSAWAIRGGELFFGEGSRLTVL.

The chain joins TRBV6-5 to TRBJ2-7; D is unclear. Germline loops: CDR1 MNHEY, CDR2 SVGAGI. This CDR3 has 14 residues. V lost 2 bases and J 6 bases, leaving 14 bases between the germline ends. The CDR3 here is CASSYMRTVGEQYF. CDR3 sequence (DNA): TGTGCCAGCAGTTACATGCGGACGGTCGGCGAGCAGTACTTC.

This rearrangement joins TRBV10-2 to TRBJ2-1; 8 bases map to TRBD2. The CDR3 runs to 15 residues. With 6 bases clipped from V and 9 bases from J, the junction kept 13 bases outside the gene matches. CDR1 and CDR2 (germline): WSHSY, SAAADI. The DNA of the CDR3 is TGCGCCAGCAGAACCAGCGGGGGCGGCACGGGTGAGCAGTTCTTC. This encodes CASRTSGGGTGEQFF.

In DNA, the CDR3 is TGTGCCAGCAGCCACCAGGGGGGCACTGAAGCTTTCTTT. Encoded protein: CASSHQGGTEAFF. This chain uses TRBV7-9 with TRBJ1-1, with 7 positions matching TRBD1. There are 13 residues in the CDR3. From germline, CDR1 is SEHNR and CDR2 FQNEAQ (reference sequence). The V segment lost 5 bases and the J segment 4 bases; nucleotides outside the gene matches: 4.